The TCR beta chain under discussion was sequenced for a study of blood T cell repertoires in COVID-19. At the level of the study: Acute and convalescent COVID-19 samples came from the United States, Italy and Spain. PBMCs, B-cell-depleted T cells, or T cells provided the cDNA or gDNA that made up the material.

The J segment lost 6 bases and the V segment lost 4 bases, leaving 9 bases of the junction unmatched. CDR3 length: 15 residues. The germline CDR1 and CDR2 sequences are SGHNT and YYREEE (reference sequence). Authors' data handling: Reference gene primer amplification yielded estimated nucleated cell counts. The data were produced by immunoSEQ multiplex PCR, yet TCRdb's version contains in-frame clones alone and is incomplete. The DNA gave D and trimming, while V, J and clone size come from that table. The sample records 100,000 to 150,000 clones, around four fifths being singletons. The chain joins TRBV5-4 to TRBJ2-2, with TRBD1 identical over 7 bases. This TCR was recovered from a human donor in a cohort sampled during active COVID-19. Material: peripheral blood. CDR3 amino acids: CASSHGQARAGELFF. The DNA of the CDR3 is TGTGCCAGCAGCCACGGACAGGCCAGAGCCGGGGAGCTGTTTTTT. The variable domain in full, with the rest retrieved from reference TRBV5-4 and TRBJ2-2, is ETGVTQSPTHLIKTRGQQVTLRCSSQSGHNTVSWYQQALGQGPQFIFQYYREEENGRGNFPPRFSGLQFPNYSSELNVNALELDDSALYLCASSHGQARAGELFFGEGSRLTVL.